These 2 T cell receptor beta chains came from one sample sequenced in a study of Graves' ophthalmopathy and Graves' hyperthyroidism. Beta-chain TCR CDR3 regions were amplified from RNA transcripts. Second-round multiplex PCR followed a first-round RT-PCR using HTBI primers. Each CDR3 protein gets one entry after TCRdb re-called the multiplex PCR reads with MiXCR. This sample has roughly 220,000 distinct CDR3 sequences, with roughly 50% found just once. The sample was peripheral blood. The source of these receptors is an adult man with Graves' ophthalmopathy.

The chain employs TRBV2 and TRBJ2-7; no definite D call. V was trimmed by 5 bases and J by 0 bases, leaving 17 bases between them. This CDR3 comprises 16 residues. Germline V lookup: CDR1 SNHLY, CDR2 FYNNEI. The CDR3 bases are TGTGCCAGCAGTACTCACAGAGGAAGGAGCTCCTACGAGCAGTACTTC. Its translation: CASSTHRGRSSYEQYF.

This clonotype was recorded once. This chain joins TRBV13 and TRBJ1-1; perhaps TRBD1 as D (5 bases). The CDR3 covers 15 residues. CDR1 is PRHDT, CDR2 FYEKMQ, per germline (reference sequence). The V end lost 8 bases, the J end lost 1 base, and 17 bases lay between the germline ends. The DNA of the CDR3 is TGTGCCAGCGTTGCCAGGGTAGGAGCGAACACTGAAGCTTTCTTT. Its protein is CASVARVGANTEAFF.